Listed here are 9 T cell receptor beta chains from one sample, sequenced in a study of identical twins. TCRdb ran MiXCR on the 5' RACE reads and lists one entry per CDR3 protein. The table records about 190,000 distinct CDR3 sequences, approximately 16% of them present only once. These data also formed part of another study, on T cells expressing NK-cell markers.

Sequencing input: CD8+ T cells sorted from blood. The receptors derive from a young woman in good health.

The chain carries TRBV12-3 or TRBV12-4 and TRBJ2-7; 9 bases align to TRBD2. V lost 7 bases to trimming and J lost 7 bases; unmatched junction nucleotides: 14. The CDR3 length is 15 residues. CDR3 coding DNA: TGTGCCAGCACCCTCTGGGCTAGCGGGGCCCTGGAGCAGTACTTC. Translation gives CASTLWASGALEQYF.

The V and J genes are TRBV7-9 and TRBJ2-5; TRBD2 is a possible D gene (6 bases). This CDR3 is 15 amino acids long. The V end lost 7 bases, the J end lost 1 base, and 16 bases lay between the germline ends. CDR1 and CDR2 from the germline V gene are SEHNR and FQNEAQ (reference sequence). CDR3 DNA sequence: TGTGCCAGCACCCAAACGGGGGAATTCCAAGAGACCCAGTACTTC. Its translation is CASTQTGEFQETQYF.

CDR3 in amino acids: CASSHSGTGSYEQYF. CDR3 bases: TGTGCCAGCAGCCACTCCGGGACAGGGTCCTACGAGCAGTACTTC. The V gene is TRBV2, the J gene TRBJ2-7, with 9 bases aligning to TRBD1. Germline CDR1 reads SNHLY; CDR2 reads FYNNEI. The CDR3 loop spans 15 amino acids. The V segment lost 6 bases and the J segment 1 base; nucleotides outside the gene matches: 7.

This clonotype came up a few times. The genes are TRBV4-3 and TRBJ2-7, with D hard to call. With 0 bases removed from V and 2 bases from J, the gap between germline ends came to 8 bases. The CDR3 runs 14 residues. From germline, CDR1 is LGHNA and CDR2 YSLEER. The CDR3 region is CASSQEPEPYEQYF. The CDR3 DNA follows: TGCGCCAGCAGCCAAGAACCGGAGCCCTACGAGCAGTACTTC.

The rearrangement links TRBV11-2 to TRBJ2-1, with TRBD2 matching 7 bases. The V and J ends lost 5 bases and 15 bases, in that order; junction bases with no gene match: 7. CDR3 size: 11 residues. The germline gives CDR1 SGHAT, CDR2 FQNNGV. The CDR3 bases are TGTGCCAGCAGCCCTGGACTAGATTTGTTCTTC. Translating gives CASSPGLDLFF.

The CDR3 nucleotides are TGTGCCAGCAGCCAAGACGGTGGGGGGGCACTCAATGAGCAGTTCTTC. It is translated as CASSQDGGGALNEQFF. J is TRBJ2-1 and V is TRBV4-2, with D perhaps TRBD2 (7 bases). The CDR3 covers 16 residues. Germline V gene data show CDR1 as LGHNA and CDR2 as YNFKEQ. V dropped 0 bases and J dropped 6 bases, with 15 bases sitting between them.

V and J are TRBV7-2 and TRBJ2-7, with 10 positions matching TRBD2. Germline lookup yields CDR1 SGHTA and CDR2 FQGNSA. V lost 3 bases and J lost 2; bases outside the gene matches: 13. The CDR3 extends over 18 amino acids. The CDR3 loop is CASSLSRLAGVSAYEQYF. The DNA for the CDR3 is TGTGCCAGCAGCTTGAGCCGACTAGCGGGCGTCAGCGCCTACGAGCAGTACTTC.

This clonotype was counted between two and nine times. The CDR3 DNA follows: TGCAGTGCTAGACCTAGATTGACCGGGACTAGCGGGGGAGAATGGTACGAGCAGTACTTC. Translating it yields CSARPRLTGTSGGEWYEQYF. The chain recombines TRBV20-1 with TRBJ2-7; TRBD2 aligns across 14 bases. This CDR3 contains 20 residues. Germline values: CDR1 DFQATT, CDR2 SNEGSKA (reference sequence). After removal of 2 bases from V and 4 bases from J, the junction contained 19 bases not matched to a gene.

This clonotype was seen many times. The chain joins TRBV6-1 to TRBJ2-7; D perhaps matches TRBD1 (6 bases). The CDR3 has 16 amino acids. Per germline, CDR1 MNHNS and CDR2 SASEGT. Deletions cut 5 bases from V and 2 bases from J, with 19 bases between. CDR3 coding DNA: TGTGCCAGCAGTCCCACGCAGGGGTCTAGTCCCTACGAGCAGTACTTC. Protein: CASSPTQGSSPYEQYF.